The present entry profiles one T cell receptor beta chain with its context. Germline V lookup: CDR1 MNHEY, CDR2 SVGAGI. The CDR3 is made up of 14 amino acids. V was trimmed by 7 bases and J by 4 bases, leaving 14 bases between them. The second PCR ran 7 to 11 cycles with a sample-barcoded 5' primer and J-beta primers. TCRdb independently ran MiXCR on the 5' RACE reads; one entry per CDR3 protein. Of more than 600,000 distinct CDR3 sequences in the sample, approximately 25% were seen once. Caucasian individuals from Russia who were healthy and aged about 6 to 95 acted as donors. The sample is drawn from a study of blood T cells in healthy people across ages. The same specimen was also included in a second study, on T cells of mothers and their children. That report adds: Healthy Caucasian mothers, three in number, and their six children were the donors.

The receptor's source is a boy aged 5-17 years in good health. Material for sequencing was blood. The chain recombines TRBV6-5 with TRBJ2-1; D may be TRBD1 (6 bases). The CDR3 bases are TGTGCCAGCACTAGGGGACACGAGTACAATGAGCAGTTCTTC. Amino acids: CASTRGHEYNEQFF.